This T cell receptor beta chain was profiled in a study of blood T cell repertoires in COVID-19. In the study overall: Samples taken during acute and convalescent COVID-19 were collected in the United States, Italy and Spain.

How the authors handled the data: Amplifying reference gene primers gave estimates of nucleated cell counts. Sequenced by immunoSEQ multiplex PCR; TCRdb stores in-frame clones only, minus some. The V and J calls and clone size are taken from that table; D and trimming were inferred from the DNA. The data hold some 140,000 clones, with 75% to 90% observed a single time. With 3 bases removed from V and 3 bases from J, the gap between germline ends came to 9 bases. The CDR3 extends over 14 amino acids. The germline V gene encodes CDR1 MNHEY and CDR2 SVGEGT. This receptor was identified in a woman aged 45-65 years who had recovered from COVID-19. The chain employs TRBV6-2 or TRBV6-3 and TRBJ2-1; possible D gene TRBD1, 6 bases. The sequenced material came from peripheral blood. The CDR3 protein is CASSYRTDYNEQFF. The CDR3 DNA is TGTGCCAGCAGTTATCGGACAGACTACAATGAGCAGTTCTTC.